The 24 T cell receptor beta chains below were found in one sample sequenced in a study of technical replicates of blood from a handful of donors (dated by TCRdb to 2015 to 2018). The library relied on the immunoSEQ multiplex PCR assay. Entries here come from immuneACCESS through TCRdb and include only in-frame sequences with V and J called. Some clones fail to appear in such tables; in the studies checked, an unresolved V gene covers under half of the shortfall, and the cause of the remainder is unknown. The sample records 75,000 to 100,000 clones, approximately 94% of which are singletons. Approximately 0.24% of the sample rests with the top ten. The sequencing input was T cells isolated from PBMCs. Receptors were obtained from a human donor in good health.

The rearrangement links TRBV6-1 to TRBJ1-5, with D uncertain. The CDR3 loop spans 16 amino acids. Trimming took off 1 base at V and 3 bases at J, with 13 bases between the two ends. Germline V gives CDR1 MNHNS, CDR2 SASEGT. The DNA of the CDR3 is TGTGCCAGCAGTGAAGGCGGTTTGGCGAACAATCAGCCCCAGCATTTT. This gives the protein CASSEGGLANNQPQHF.

This clone appeared a single time. The rearrangement joins TRBV6-1 to TRBJ2-1, with 9 bases fitting TRBD2. Unmatched junction bases numbered 9, after V lost 4 bases and J lost 14 bases. Germline lookup yields CDR1 MNHNS and CDR2 SASEGT. The CDR3 loop spans 13 amino acids. As DNA, the CDR3 is TGTGCCAGCAGTGCCAGGGCGGGAGGGCCCGAGTTCTTC. It translates to CASSARAGGPEFF.

The chain couples TRBV9 to TRBJ1-1, with D perhaps TRBD1 (5 bases). There are 13 residues in the CDR3. CDR1 and CDR2 (germline): SGDLS, YYNGEE. The ends were cut back, 1 base at V and 5 bases at J, with 9 bases in the middle. In DNA form, the CDR3 reads TGTGCCAGCAGCGTATTACCAGGGACTGAAGCTTTCTTT. Residues: CASSVLPGTEAFF.

This clone has only one observation. The J gene is TRBJ1-4, the V gene TRBV5-5; the D gene is possibly TRBD1 (5 bases). The V gene lost 0 bases and the J gene lost 2 bases, with 11 bases spanning the gap. This CDR3 contains 16 residues. Germline CDR1 reads SGHKS; CDR2 reads YYEKEE (reference sequence). The CDR3 nucleotides read TGTGCCAGCAGCTTGGAAGGGGTAGGGACTAATGAAAAACTGTTTTTT. This gives the protein CASSLEGVGTNEKLFF. The full variable domain, in which reference TRBV5-5 and TRBJ1-4 provide the parts outside the CDR3, is DAGVTQSPTHLIKTRGQQVTLRCSPISGHKSVSWYQQVLGQGPQFIFQYYEKEERGRGNFPDRFSARQFPNYSSELNVNALLLGDSALYLCASSLEGVGTNEKLFFGSGTQLSVL.

The chain links TRBV4-1 to TRBJ2-1, with TRBD2 identical over 12 bases. The CDR3 length is 17 residues. V lost 4 bases to trimming and J lost 10 bases; unmatched junction nucleotides: 14. Germline values: CDR1 MGHRA, CDR2 YSYEKL. CDR3 DNA: TGCGCCAGCAGCCTCCGGACTAGCGGGGAGGGGCTGGGGGAGCAGTTCTTC. Translating gives CASSLRTSGEGLGEQFF.

The V gene is TRBV19, the J gene TRBJ1-2; TRBD1 aligns across 9 bases. V lost 5 bases and J lost 4; bases outside the gene matches: 20. Germline loops: CDR1 LNHDA, CDR2 SQIVND (reference sequence). The CDR3 spans 19 residues. The CDR3 protein is CASSAFSRPGQGAIYGYTF. The CDR3 DNA reads TGTGCCAGTAGTGCCTTTTCGAGACCGGGACAGGGTGCCATCTATGGCTACACCTTC.

The chain carries TRBV11-1 and TRBJ2-1; TRBD1 is a possible D gene (5 bases). CDR3 length: 15 amino acids. V was cut by 5 bases and J by 0 bases, with 11 bases left in between. Looked up from germline, CDR1 is SGHAT and CDR2 is FQDESV (reference sequence). CDR3 coding DNA: TGTGCCAGCAGCCAAGTTAGGGGCTCCTACAATGAGCAGTTCTTC. This translates into CASSQVRGSYNEQFF. Drawing the rest from reference TRBV11-1 and TRBJ2-1, the complete variable domain is EAEVAQSPRYKITEKSQAVAFWCDPISGHATLYWYRQILGQGPELLVQFQDESVVDDSQLPKDRFSAERLKGVDSTLKIQPAELGDSAMYLCASSQVRGSYNEQFFGPGTRLTVL.

J is TRBJ2-3 and V is TRBV5-1; D is perhaps TRBD2 (5 bases). CDR3 length equals 15 residues. Per germline, CDR1 SGHRS and CDR2 YFSETQ. The germline V and J ends were trimmed by 5 bases and 0 bases, with 13 bases remaining between them. CDR3 in DNA: TGCGCCAGCAGTGGCGGGCGCTATAGCACAGATACGCAGTATTTT. It specifies CASSGGRYSTDTQYF.

The rearrangement links TRBV9 to TRBJ2-3; 9 nucleotides agree with TRBD2. This CDR3 is built from 16 residues. Trimming took 4 bases from V and 0 from J; bases not matched to a gene: 6. The germline V gene encodes CDR1 SGDLS and CDR2 YYNGEE. The CDR3 here is CASSYISGGSTDTQYF. CDR3 sequence (DNA): TGTGCCAGCAGCTATATTAGCGGGGGAAGCACAGATACGCAGTATTTT.

This rearrangement joins TRBV14 to TRBJ2-7; no definite D call. V dropped 1 base and J dropped 3 bases, with 7 bases sitting between them. The CDR3 has 13 amino acids. Germline V gene sequence: CDR1 SGHDN, CDR2 FVKESK. The CDR3 region is CASSQVRSYEQYF. Here the CDR3 DNA reads TGTGCCAGCAGCCAAGTTAGGAGCTACGAGCAGTACTTC.

The genes are TRBV28 and TRBJ2-1; 12 nucleotides line up with TRBD2. Germline assignment: CDR1 MDHEN and CDR2 SYDVKM. With V trimmed by 6 bases and J by 5 bases, 5 bases remained unmatched. The CDR3 is 15 residues long. The CDR3 spells CASSGLAGRNNEQFF. The DNA for the CDR3 is TGTGCCAGCAGCGGACTAGCGGGACGGAACAATGAGCAGTTCTTC.

This chain links TRBV11-3 with TRBJ2-7; 7 bases align to TRBD2. The CDR3 covers 15 residues. V shed 2 bases, J shed 2 bases, and the junction held 6 bases outside the gene matches. In germline, CDR1 is SGHNT, CDR2 YENEEA. CDR3 protein: CASSLSPGLAYEQYF. Here the CDR3 DNA reads TGTGCCAGCAGCTTAAGCCCAGGACTAGCCTACGAGCAGTACTTC.

This chain joins TRBV4-1 and TRBJ2-7, with D possibly TRBD2 on 6 matching bases. V was trimmed by 0 bases and J by 4 bases, leaving 16 bases between them. This CDR3 region has 16 residues. CDR1 MGHRA and CDR2 YSYEKL come from the germline V gene. Here the CDR3 reads CASSQDSQGGAYEQYF. The CDR3 DNA reads as TGCGCCAGCAGCCAAGATAGTCAAGGCGGGGCGTACGAGCAGTACTTC.

This chain connects TRBV9 to TRBJ2-1, with 13 positions matching TRBD2. Germline V gives CDR1 SGDLS, CDR2 YYNGEE. The CDR3 totals 15 residues. Trimming cost V 4 bases and J 12 bases; bases outside gene matches: 10. CDR3 bases: TGTGCCAGCAGCCCCACTAGCGGGGGGGCCCCCAGGCAGTTCTTC. It yields the protein CASSPTSGGAPRQFF.

This clone was detected once. The V gene is TRBV10-2, the J gene TRBJ2-5, with D tentatively TRBD1 (6 bases). V was trimmed by 4 bases and J by 5 bases, leaving 17 bases between them. CDR1 is WSHSY, CDR2 SAAADI, per germline. This CDR3 comprises 15 residues. In DNA, the CDR3 is TGCGCCAGCAGTGCCCCACAGGGTCAGCAGGAGACCCAGTACTTC. It translates to CASSAPQGQQETQYF.

V and J are TRBV7-8 and TRBJ1-2; 7 bases are a match to TRBD1. Germline V gene sequence: CDR1 SGHVS, CDR2 FQNEAQ. CDR3 size: 15 residues. The V and J ends lost 0 bases and 2 bases, in that order; junction bases with no gene match: 3. CDR3 residues: CASSLAETGNYGYTF. For the CDR3, the DNA is TGTGCCAGCAGCTTAGCCGAGACAGGGAACTATGGCTACACCTTC.

This clone was found once. The chain uses TRBV5-6 and TRBJ2-7; tentative D call: TRBD1 (5 bases). There are 14 residues in the CDR3. Germline CDR1 SGHDT, CDR2 YYEEEE. The ends were cut back, 0 bases at V and 5 bases at J, with 12 bases in the middle. CDR3 in DNA: TGTGCCAGCAGCTTGGGGCAGGGATGGAACGAGCAGTACTTC. It translates to CASSLGQGWNEQYF.

V usage is TRBV6-5 and J usage is TRBJ2-7; 9 nucleotides match TRBD1. Germline V lookup: CDR1 MNHEY, CDR2 SVGAGI. The CDR3 runs 14 residues. Trimming cost V 6 bases and J 4 bases; bases outside gene matches: 7. CDR3 protein: CASSRPGQGYEQYF. CDR3 in DNA: TGTGCCAGCAGCCGTCCGGGACAGGGTTACGAGCAGTACTTC.

V and J are TRBV4-2 and TRBJ1-2, with 7 bases that match TRBD1. The germline gives CDR1 LGHNA, CDR2 YNFKEQ. This CDR3 spans 15 amino acids. The J segment lost 0 bases and the V segment lost 3 bases, leaving 4 bases of the junction unmatched. The CDR3 DNA is TGTGCCAGCAGCCAGAATGACAGGGCTAACTATGGCTACACCTTC. This gives the protein CASSQNDRANYGYTF.

The chain is built from TRBV6-1 and TRBJ2-7, with 7 bases matching TRBD1. Germline CDR1 and CDR2: MNHNS and SASEGT. The CDR3 has 13 residues. J lost 2 bases, V lost 5 bases, and 3 bases had no gene match. Here the CDR3 DNA reads TGTGCCAGCAGTAAAGGGACAGCCTACGAGCAGTACTTC. It yields the protein CASSKGTAYEQYF.

The V gene is TRBV30, the J gene TRBJ1-6; 7 bases match TRBD1. CDR3 length: 15 residues. V was clipped by 4 bases and J by 5 bases; unmatched bases: 8. Germline CDR1 reads GTSNPN; CDR2 reads SVGIG (reference sequence). In DNA form, the CDR3 reads TGTGCCTGGAACTGGCGGGACAGAGATAATTCACCCCTCCACTTT. The encoded protein is CAWNWRDRDNSPLHF.

The rearrangement joins TRBV5-6 to TRBJ1-2; D might be TRBD1 (5 bases). V lost 3 bases to trimming and J lost 7 bases, with 16 bases between them. Looked up from germline, CDR1 is SGHDT and CDR2 is YYEEEE. This CDR3 is 14 amino acids long. This chain's CDR3 is CASSWGGDVSGYTF. The CDR3 region has the DNA TGTGCCAGCAGCTGGGGGGGTGACGTGAGTGGCTACACCTTC.

The chain combines TRBV6-5 with TRBJ1-3; D remains ambiguous. The CDR3 is 14 residues long. Trimming cost V 8 bases and J 0 bases, with 11 bases left between them. CDR1 MNHEY and CDR2 SVGAGI come from the germline V gene. The CDR3 DNA follows: TGTGCCAGCGGAACACAGTTCTCTGGAAACACCATATATTTT. This translates into CASGTQFSGNTIYF.

V gene TRBV29-1 combines with J gene TRBJ1-3; 7 nucleotides agree with TRBD1. Germline assignment: CDR1 SQVTM and CDR2 ANQGSEA. The V gene end was trimmed by 2 bases and the J gene end by 1 base; junction bases not matched to a gene: 11. CDR3 length: 17 residues. CDR3 loop: CSVETWDSLISGNTIYF. The CDR3 bases are TGCAGCGTTGAAACATGGGACAGCCTAATATCTGGAAACACCATATATTTT.